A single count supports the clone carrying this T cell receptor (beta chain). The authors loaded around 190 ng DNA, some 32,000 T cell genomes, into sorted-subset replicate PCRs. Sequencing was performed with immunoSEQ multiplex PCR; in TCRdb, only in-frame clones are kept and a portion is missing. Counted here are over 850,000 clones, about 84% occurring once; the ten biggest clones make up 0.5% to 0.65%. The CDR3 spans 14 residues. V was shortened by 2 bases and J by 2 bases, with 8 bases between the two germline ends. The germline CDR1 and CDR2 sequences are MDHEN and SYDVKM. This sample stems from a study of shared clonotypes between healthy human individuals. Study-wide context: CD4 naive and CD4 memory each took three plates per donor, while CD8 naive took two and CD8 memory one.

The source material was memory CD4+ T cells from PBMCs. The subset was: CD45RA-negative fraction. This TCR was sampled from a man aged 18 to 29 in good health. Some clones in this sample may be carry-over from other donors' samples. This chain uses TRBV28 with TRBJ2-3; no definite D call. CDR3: CASSLRATTDTQYF. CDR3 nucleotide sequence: TGTGCCAGCAGTTTACGGGCTACCACAGATACGCAGTATTTT. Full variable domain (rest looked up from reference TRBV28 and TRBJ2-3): DVKVTQSSRYLVKRTGEKVFLECVQDMDHENMFWYRQDPGLGLRLIYFSYDVKMKEKGDIPEGYSVSREKKERFSLILESASTNQTSMYLCASSLRATTDTQYFGPGTRLTVL.